Listed here are 25 T cell receptor beta chains from one sample, sequenced in a study of T-cell reconstitution after alpha-beta-depleted transplantation in children. Construction of the TCRbeta library involved unique molecular identifiers. TCRdb called the PCR reads again in MiXCR, with one record for every CDR3 protein. The table lists about 610,000 distinct CDR3 sequences, over 9.5% of them singletons. Specimen: PBMCs from the stem cell graft donor, collected from the stem cell graft. The source is a human donor who donated a stem cell graft to a child with acute myeloid leukemia.

This chain joins TRBV4-3 and TRBJ1-2; TRBD1 might be the D (6 bases). The V and J ends lost 2 bases and 3 bases respectively, with 16 bases between them. This CDR3 comprises 16 residues. Germline lookup yields CDR1 LGHNA and CDR2 YSLEER. CDR3 protein: CASSQSFGQSYYGYTF. CDR3 DNA: TGCGCCAGCAGCCAAAGCTTTGGACAGTCGTACTATGGCTACACCTTC.

This clonotype was counted a few times. This sequence joins TRBV29-1 and TRBJ2-3; 7 positions agree with TRBD1. Trimming took 7 bases from V and 5 from J; bases not matched to a gene: 12. The CDR3 has 14 residues. Germline values: CDR1 SQVTM, CDR2 ANQGSEA. As DNA, the CDR3 is TGCAGCGCCAAAAATCGACAGGGCAAAGATACGCAGTATTTT. As protein: CSAKNRQGKDTQYF.

This clonotype appeared many times. V gene TRBV29-1 combines with J gene TRBJ1-4, with 8 bases fitting TRBD1. V lost 2 bases and J lost 6; bases outside the gene matches: 2. Germline lookup yields CDR1 SQVTM and CDR2 ANQGSEA. CDR3 length: 13 residues. CDR3 residues: CSVESGGDEKLFF. As DNA, the CDR3 is TGCAGCGTTGAATCAGGGGGCGATGAAAAACTGTTTTTT.

The chain joins TRBV2 to TRBJ1-1; TRBD1 matches at 7 bases. Germline assignment: CDR1 SNHLY and CDR2 FYNNEI. There are 13 residues in the CDR3. The V gene end was trimmed by 3 bases and the J gene end by 3 bases; junction bases not matched to a gene: 1. The CDR3 coding sequence is TGTGCCAGCAGTGAGGACAGGTACACTGAAGCTTTCTTT. Residues: CASSEDRYTEAFF.

The chain links TRBV20-1 to TRBJ2-3, with 10 nucleotides matching TRBD2. After removal of 3 bases from V and 3 bases from J, the junction contained 9 bases not matched to a gene. The germline gives CDR1 DFQATT, CDR2 SNEGSKA (reference sequence). The CDR3 has 16 amino acids. CDR3 region: CSARSSGRAMTDTQYF. The CDR3 coding sequence is TGCAGTGCTAGGTCAAGCGGGAGGGCCATGACAGATACGCAGTATTTT.

This clonotype was seen only a few times. The chain joins TRBV6-1 to TRBJ1-2; 10 bases are shared with TRBD1. CDR1 and CDR2 (germline): MNHNS, SASEGT. Trimming took 8 bases from V and 3 from J; bases not matched to a gene: 9. This CDR3 has 15 residues. CDR3 sequence reads: CASVYTGTGDYGYTF. Written as DNA, the CDR3 is TGTGCCAGCGTATATACCGGGACAGGGGACTATGGCTACACCTTC.

This clonotype appeared a few times. The chain couples TRBV18 to TRBJ2-1, with D hard to call. Germline CDR1 reads KGHSH; CDR2 reads LQKENI. V was cut by 3 bases and J by 0 bases, with 9 bases left in between. The CDR3 spans 15 residues. The CDR3 nucleotides read TGTGCCAGCTCACCGCTACGGAGCTCCTACAATGAGCAGTTCTTC. Its protein product is CASSPLRSSYNEQFF.

V is TRBV6-2 or TRBV6-3 and J is TRBJ1-4; no clear D. The germline gives CDR1 MNHEY, CDR2 SVGEGT. CDR3 length: 15 amino acids. Trimming left V 7 bases short and J 8 bases short, with 20 bases between. The CDR3 DNA reads as TGTGCCAGCACCCTCCTCGAGGGAAGACGCGAAAAACTGTTTTTT. Encoded protein: CASTLLEGRREKLFF.

This clonotype was counted between two and nine times. This sequence joins TRBV25-1 and TRBJ2-7; either TRBD1 or TRBD2 may fit D (5 bases each). Germline V gene data show CDR1 as MGHDK and CDR2 as SYGVNS. The CDR3 runs to 14 residues. The ends were cut back, 6 bases at V and 4 bases at J, with 16 bases in the middle. Here the CDR3 reads CASSPGQARYEQYF. The DNA of the CDR3 is TGTGCCAGCAGCCCGGGGCAGGCAAGGTACGAGCAGTACTTC.

The V gene is TRBV28, the J gene TRBJ1-2; D uncertain. V was cut by 8 bases and J by 8 bases, with 15 bases left in between. In germline, CDR1 is MDHEN, CDR2 SYDVKM. This CDR3 is built from 12 residues. The DNA of the CDR3 is TGTGCCAGCGAGGACCCGGGAAGCGGCTACACCTTC. Its translation is CASEDPGSGYTF.

In this sample, this clonotype turned up many times. A junction end diverges from the germline sequence, so it may reflect a read error. The rearrangement uses TRBV18 and TRBJ2-5; possible D gene TRBD1, 6 bases. Germline CDR1 and CDR2: KGHSH and LQKENI. There are 13 residues in the CDR3. The DNA for the CDR3 is TGCGCCAGCAGCCCACAGGGTCAAGAGACCCAGTACTTC. Translated, it gives CASSPQGQETQYF.

This clonotype appeared many times. This chain uses TRBV7-9 with TRBJ2-2; D is unclear. This CDR3 has 13 residues. V gave up 8 bases and J gave up 7 bases, with 14 bases separating them. From germline, CDR1 is SEHNR and CDR2 FQNEAQ (reference sequence). DNA of the CDR3: TGTGCCAGCGCCCTAACTTCGGGCGGGGAGCTGTTTTTT. Encoded protein: CASALTSGGELFF.

This clonotype has at least ten counts. V and J are TRBV9 and TRBJ2-7; 11 nucleotides align to TRBD2. There are 15 residues in the CDR3. The germline V gene encodes CDR1 SGDLS and CDR2 YYNGEE. V lost 4 bases to trimming and J lost 9 bases; unmatched junction nucleotides: 12. For the CDR3, the DNA is TGTGCCAGCAGCCCCGGGACTAGCGGCTTCCTAGGGCAGTACTTC. Translating gives CASSPGTSGFLGQYF.

This clonotype was counted a few times. The chain's CDR3 is CASSPQQGYEQYF. The CDR3 DNA follows: TGTGCCAGCTCACCACAACAGGGGTACGAGCAGTACTTC. The chain has TRBV18 and TRBJ2-7, with 7 bases aligning to TRBD1. CDR1 KGHSH and CDR2 LQKENI come from the germline V gene. The V gene end was trimmed by 1 base and the J gene end by 4 bases; junction bases not matched to a gene: 1. The length of the CDR3 is 13 residues. Looking up the rest from reference TRBV18 and TRBJ2-7 gives the full variable domain: NAGVMQNPRHLVRRRGQEARLRCSPMKGHSHVYWYRQLPEEGLKFMVYLQKENIIDESGMPKERFSAEFPKEGPSILRIQQVVRGDSAAYFCASSPQQGYEQYFGPGTRLTVT.

This clonotype occurred a few times. The CDR3: CATSDLQGSGSWNEQFF. CDR3 DNA sequence: TGTGCCACCAGTGATTTGCAAGGGAGCGGGAGCTGGAATGAGCAGTTCTTC. This sequence joins TRBV24-1 and TRBJ2-1; 8 bases are shared with TRBD2. After removal of 0 bases from V and 7 bases from J, the junction contained 10 bases not matched to a gene. There are 17 residues in the CDR3. Germline V gene lookup returns CDR1 KGHDR and CDR2 SFDVKD.

Only a few counts were recorded for this clonotype. The V call is TRBV7-9, the J call TRBJ1-1; the match to TRBD1 covers 12 bases. There are 16 residues in the CDR3. With V trimmed by 6 bases and J by 4 bases, 9 bases remained unmatched. Germline loops: CDR1 SEHNR, CDR2 FQNEAQ (reference sequence). CDR3 coding DNA: TGTGCCAGCAGTCGTTGGTCGGGACAGGGGGCCACTGAAGCTTTCTTT. Translation gives CASSRWSGQGATEAFF.

The chain uses TRBV28 and TRBJ1-2; maybe TRBD1 (5 bases). There are 13 residues in the CDR3. Trimming shortened V by 6 bases and J by 8 bases, and 16 bases separated the two germline ends. Germline values: CDR1 MDHEN, CDR2 SYDVKM. CDR3 nucleotides: TGTGCCAGCAGACGGGGGGTGGTGGAAGGCTACACCTTC. Translation gives CASRRGVVEGYTF.

This clonotype has at least ten counts. Its ends do not fully match the called genes, so a read error is possible. The V gene is TRBV9, the J gene TRBJ2-7; D may be TRBD2 (5 bases). CDR1 and CDR2 from the germline V gene are SGDLS and YYNGEE. The CDR3 is 15 amino acids. DNA of the CDR3: TGTGCCAGCAGCGCCGGACTCCTGACTTCCTCCGAGCAGTACTTC. The encoded protein is CASSAGLLTSSEQYF.

This clonotype came up a few times. The chain has TRBV6-2 or TRBV6-3 and TRBJ2-7, with D unclear. This CDR3 region has 13 residues. In germline, CDR1 is MNHEY, CDR2 SVGEGT. V dropped 5 bases and J dropped 3 bases, with 11 bases sitting between them. CDR3 in DNA: TGTGCCAGCAGTCGCGCCCCTTTCTACGAGCAGTACTTC. Translation gives CASSRAPFYEQYF.

In this sample, this clonotype turned up a few times. CDR3 bases: TGTGCCAGCAGCCCGACCGGGGGGAAAGAGACCCAGTACTTC. This gives the protein CASSPTGGKETQYF. J is TRBJ2-5 and V is TRBV11-2; the match to TRBD2 covers 7 bases. Germline V gene sequence: CDR1 SGHAT, CDR2 FQNNGV. This CDR3 spans 14 amino acids. Unmatched junction bases numbered 6, after V lost 5 bases and J lost 3 bases.

This clonotype was observed many times. J is TRBJ1-1 and V is TRBV6-5, with 7 bases identical to TRBD1. The germline gives CDR1 MNHEY, CDR2 SVGAGI. The CDR3 runs to 14 residues. V gave up 2 bases and J gave up 4 bases; unmatched junction bases: 4. The DNA for the CDR3 is TGTGCCAGCAGTTACAACAGGGGAGGCACTGAAGCTTTCTTT. This codes for CASSYNRGGTEAFF.

The rearrangement joins TRBV2 to TRBJ2-7; 9 nucleotides align to TRBD2. V shed 3 bases and J 3 bases; nucleotides not matched to a gene: 15. CDR3 length: 18 amino acids. Germline V gene sequence: CDR1 SNHLY, CDR2 FYNNEI. The CDR3 protein is CASSEGRGLGSGSYEQYF. The DNA of the CDR3 is TGTGCCAGCAGTGAGGGTAGGGGGCTCGGTAGCGGGAGCTACGAGCAGTACTTC.

This clonotype was seen many times. The rearrangement links TRBV20-1 to TRBJ2-7; TRBD2 aligns across 12 bases. Looked up from germline, CDR1 is DFQATT and CDR2 is SNEGSKA (reference sequence). Trimming at V came to 6 bases and at J to 4 bases, leaving 7 bases not matched to a gene. The CDR3 contains 14 residues. The CDR3 loop is CSARGLAGMYEQYF. For the CDR3, the DNA is TGCAGTGCCCGCGGACTAGCGGGAATGTACGAGCAGTACTTC.

A single count supports this clonotype. The chain recombines TRBV4-2 with TRBJ2-1, with D perhaps TRBD2 (5 bases). V was shortened by 1 base and J by 5 bases, with 9 bases between the two germline ends. Germline V gives CDR1 LGHNA, CDR2 YNFKEQ. This CDR3 contains 14 residues. In DNA, the CDR3 is TGTGCCAGCAGCCAAGGGGAGACGGACAATGAGCAGTTCTTC. Protein: CASSQGETDNEQFF.

This clonotype was picked up many times. The chain is built from TRBV10-3 and TRBJ1-2; D is unclear. Trimming pared 6 bases from V and 0 bases from J, leaving 14 bases between. CDR1 and CDR2 from the germline V gene are ENHRY and SYGVKD. This CDR3 spans 15 amino acids. The CDR3 reads CAISRERRANYGYTF. For the CDR3, the DNA is TGTGCCATCAGCCGGGAAAGGAGAGCTAACTATGGCTACACCTTC.